Each of the 8 T cell receptor beta chains below was sequenced from the same sample in a study of regulatory T cells in long-lasting Graves disease. Relying on iRepertoire HTBI primers and Arm-PCR of CDR3 regions, the team built TCR beta libraries. TCRdb fed the multiplex PCR reads into MiXCR, producing one record per CDR3 protein. The table lists 420,000 or so distinct CDR3 sequences, around 17% of them singletons. Noted time point: newly diagnosed GD, antithyroid drugs for less than 3 months. Isolated PBMC RNA provided the starting material for the TCR library. Separately, the same data were catalogued under a study of T cells in Graves' hyperthyroidism and ophthalmopathy.

The specimen was peripheral blood mononuclear cells (PBMCs), collected at new diagnosis, from a patient treated with antithyroid drugs. These receptors were taken from a woman aged 18-29 years with Graves disease.

The V and J genes are TRBV29-1 and TRBJ2-6; D is possibly TRBD2 (6 bases). The CDR3 contains 16 residues. Germline CDR1 reads SQVTM; CDR2 reads ANQGSEA. V lost 5 bases, J lost 2 bases, and 16 bases lay in between. The CDR3 coding sequence is TGCAGCGTTCTCGGATATGGGGGGACTGGGGCCAACGTCCTGACTTTC. It yields the protein CSVLGYGGTGANVLTF.

This clonotype was seen more than once but under ten times. The chain recombines TRBV13 with TRBJ2-2; D not certain. Germline values: CDR1 PRHDT, CDR2 FYEKMQ (reference sequence). This CDR3 has 15 residues. The V end was cut by 5 bases, the J end by 2 bases, with 12 bases between. The CDR3 loop is CASSAPLGNTGELFF. The CDR3 DNA is TGTGCCAGCAGCGCTCCTCTCGGCAACACCGGGGAGCTGTTTTTT.

This clonotype was observed a handful of times. The V gene is TRBV28, the J gene TRBJ2-3, with TRBD2 identical over 7 bases. The CDR3 is 14 residues long. The V and J ends lost 2 bases and 4 bases, in that order; junction bases with no gene match: 3. Germline V gene sequence: CDR1 MDHEN, CDR2 SYDVKM. CDR3 DNA sequence: TGTGCCAGCAGTTTAATCCGGGAGGCAGATACGCAGTATTTT. It specifies CASSLIREADTQYF.

This clonotype was found many times. The rearrangement links TRBV7-3 to TRBJ2-3, with 9 bases that match TRBD1. CDR3 length: 15 residues. Germline CDR1 reads SGHTA; CDR2 reads FQGTGA. V was pared by 5 bases and J by 6 bases, with 9 bases of the junction left unmatched. The CDR3 DNA reads TGTGCCAGCAGCCCACACAGGGGGCTCACGGATACGCAGTATTTT. The encoded protein is CASSPHRGLTDTQYF.

This clonotype was observed a handful of times. The gene calls are TRBV7-6 and TRBJ2-1; D gene unclear. Germline V gives CDR1 SGHVS, CDR2 FNYEAQ. CDR3 length: 13 amino acids. The V and J ends lost 5 bases and 3 bases respectively, with 8 bases between them. The CDR3 DNA sequence: TGTGCCAGCAGCGACGACCTCTACAATGAGCAGTTCTTC. Its translation is CASSDDLYNEQFF.

This clonotype has ten or more counts. J is TRBJ1-3 and V is TRBV28; D gene unclear. Trimming removed 2 bases from V and 0 bases from J, with 5 bases in between. In germline, CDR1 is MDHEN, CDR2 SYDVKM. The CDR3 totals 14 residues. The CDR3 region is CASSLVRSGNTIYF. The CDR3 DNA is TGTGCCAGCAGTTTAGTTCGCTCTGGAAACACCATATATTTT.

Concerning this clonotype: The junction shows a germline mismatch at one end, possibly a read error. V gene TRBV19 combines with J gene TRBJ2-1, with 8 bases fitting TRBD1. CDR1 and CDR2 (germline): LNHDA, SQIVND (reference sequence). CDR3 length: 15 amino acids. CDR3 protein: CASRLQGALANEQLF. The CDR3 DNA reads TGTGCCAGTAGGCTTCAGGGGGCGTTGGCCAATGAGCAGCTCTTC.

As to this clonotype: Possible read error: a much larger clone is one base away. The chain combines TRBV6-1 with TRBJ2-1; 9 nucleotides agree with TRBD1. Germline lookup yields CDR1 MNHNS and CDR2 SASEGT. V lost 6 bases and J lost 7; bases outside the gene matches: 4. This CDR3 region has 13 residues. CDR3 sequence (DNA): TGTGCCAGCAGCACCGGGACAGGGAATGAGCAGTTCTTC. It codes for CASSTGTGNEQFF.